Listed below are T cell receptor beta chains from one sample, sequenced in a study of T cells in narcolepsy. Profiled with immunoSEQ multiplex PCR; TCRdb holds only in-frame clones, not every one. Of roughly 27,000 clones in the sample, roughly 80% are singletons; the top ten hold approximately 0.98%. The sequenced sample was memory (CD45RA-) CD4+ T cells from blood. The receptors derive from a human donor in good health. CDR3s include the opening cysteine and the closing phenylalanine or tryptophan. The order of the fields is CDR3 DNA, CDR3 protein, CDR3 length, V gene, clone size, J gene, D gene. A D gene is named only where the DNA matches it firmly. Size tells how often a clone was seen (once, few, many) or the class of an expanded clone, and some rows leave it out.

TGTGCCAGCAGTTACTCGAGGCCCAGCTCTGGAAACACCATATATTTT CASSYSRPSSGNTIYF 16 TRBV6-5 few TRBJ1-3 -
TGTGCCAGTAGTAGCCGGGCGCGGGCCACTGAAGCTTTCTTT CASSSRARATEAFF 14 TRBV19 few TRBJ1-1 -
TGTGCCAGCCTCCCCTCTGGCGGGACTGAAGCTTTCTTT CASLPSGGTEAFF 13 TRBV7-2 - TRBJ1-1 -
TGCAGTGCTGGACACCAGCCCCAGCATTTT CSAGHQPQHF 10 TRBV20-1 few TRBJ1-5 -
TGTGCCAGTACCAGGTCCAGGTCTAACTATGGCTACACCTTC CASTRSRSNYGYTF 14 TRBV19 medium-sized TRBJ1-2 -
TGTGCCAGCAGGATCACAGGGTCGAAAGCTTTCTTT CASRITGSKAFF 12 TRBV6-6 - TRBJ1-1 -
TGTGCCAGCAGCTTGGGGGACAGGGGGCGGGAAAAACTGTTTTTT CASSLGDRGREKLFF 15 TRBV7-8 once TRBJ1-4 TRBD1
TGTGCCAGTAGTGGGACTAGCGGGGAAGAGACCCAGTACTTC CASSGTSGEETQYF 14 TRBV19 - TRBJ2-5 TRBD2
TGTGCCAGCAGCCGTCCCGGGACAGGGTCGATTACCGGGGAGCTGTTTTTT CASSRPGTGSITGELFF 17 TRBV5-4 few TRBJ2-2 TRBD1
TGTGCCAGCAGTTGGGGACAGGGGGTCTATGGCTACACCTTC CASSWGQGVYGYTF 14 TRBV6-1 - TRBJ1-2 TRBD1
TGTGCCAGCAGCAATGAGGAGCTGTTTTTT CASSNEELFF 10 TRBV21-1 - TRBJ2-2 -
TGTGCCAGCGCGACGGGTCCCATGAACACTGAAGCTTTCTTT CASATGPMNTEAFF 14 TRBV28 - TRBJ1-1 -
TGTGCCAGCTCACCTTTTCAGGATTCACCCCTCCACTTT CASSPFQDSPLHF 13 TRBV18 - TRBJ1-6 -
TGTGCCAGCAGTGAAGCGATGTGGGGAGGGCGGAATGGCTACACCTTC CASSEAMWGGRNGYTF 16 TRBV6-1 - TRBJ1-2 -
TGTGCCAGTAGTACCAGGGACAGGGTCACCGGGGAGCTGTTTTTT CASSTRDRVTGELFF 15 TRBV19 - TRBJ2-2 TRBD1
TGTGCCAGCAGCCAAGGGGGGAATGAGCAGTTCTTC CASSQGGNEQFF 12 TRBV4-2 - TRBJ2-1 -
TGCAGCGCCCTCGGACTAGCGGACTCCTACAATGAGCAGTTCTTC CSALGLADSYNEQFF 15 TRBV29-1 - TRBJ2-1 TRBD2
TGTGCCAGCAGTTACCGCACAGGGAACTATGGCTACACCTTC CASSYRTGNYGYTF 14 TRBV6-6 few TRBJ1-2 -
TGTGCCAGCAGCGATACAGGGATAGACTATGGCTACACCTTC CASSDTGIDYGYTF 14 TRBV9 - TRBJ1-2 -
TGTGCCAGCAGTTTAAAGTCGGGATGGGAGACCCAGTACTTC CASSLKSGWETQYF 14 TRBV27 - TRBJ2-5 -
TGTGCCAGCAGCCGAACAGGGGACTACGAGCAGTACTTC CASSRTGDYEQYF 13 TRBV5-5 - TRBJ2-7 TRBD1
TGTGCCAGCAGTTTGACACAGGGGGCGGGCGTCCTGACTTTC CASSLTQGAGVLTF 14 TRBV28 - TRBJ2-6 TRBD1
TGTGCCAGCAGAGCAGGGTTGGCCGGGGAGCTGTTTTTT CASRAGLAGELFF 13 TRBV2 - TRBJ2-2 -
TGTGCCAGCCCCCTCTCGATAGGCGAACAGCCCCAGCATTTT CASPLSIGEQPQHF 14 TRBV21-1 - TRBJ1-5 -